These T cell receptor beta chains were read from a single sample in a study of blood T cell repertoires in COVID-19. Generated by immunoSEQ multiplex PCR, the TCRdb table keeps only in-frame clones and is missing some. Found here are around 260,000 clones, about 85% of them singletons; the top ten hold 13%. Source material: peripheral blood. These receptors all stem from a human donor in a cohort sampled during active COVID-19. CDR3s include the opening cysteine and the closing phenylalanine or tryptophan.

J	V	CDR3
TRBJ2-7	TRBV10-2	CASTLRLAGAYEQYF
TRBJ2-1	TRBV28	CASSPSLGYNEQFF
TRBJ2-2	TRBV21-1	CASSKGPDCGIGTGELFF
TRBJ2-2	TRBV4-1	CASSQTDYTGELFF
TRBJ2-1	TRBV7-2	CASSSGRAGINEQFF
TRBJ1-2	TRBV28	CASSGGGAPNYGYTF
TRBJ2-4	TRBV27	CASSPTFSSGSRHLHF
TRBJ2-7	TRBV14	CASSQGAQQGVAYEQYF
TRBJ2-1	TRBV11-2	CASSLGNGEDEQFF
TRBJ2-3	TRBV7-5	CARSLLPGLAVLSTDTQYF
TRBJ2-1	TRBV18	CASSPRAGDADEQFF
TRBJ2-1	TRBV24-1	CATPGLAENNEQFF
TRBJ2-5	TRBV5-1	CASSSGTAQETQYF
TRBJ1-5	TRBV7-8	CASSRAAGVGGNQPQHF
TRBJ2-1	TRBV4-1	CASSPEEAGVSYNEQFF
TRBJ1-5	TRBV19	CASGIFDRGHQPQHF
TRBJ1-5	TRBV25-1	CASRGQGNNQPQHF
TRBJ1-1	TRBV7-3	CASSRTINTEAFF